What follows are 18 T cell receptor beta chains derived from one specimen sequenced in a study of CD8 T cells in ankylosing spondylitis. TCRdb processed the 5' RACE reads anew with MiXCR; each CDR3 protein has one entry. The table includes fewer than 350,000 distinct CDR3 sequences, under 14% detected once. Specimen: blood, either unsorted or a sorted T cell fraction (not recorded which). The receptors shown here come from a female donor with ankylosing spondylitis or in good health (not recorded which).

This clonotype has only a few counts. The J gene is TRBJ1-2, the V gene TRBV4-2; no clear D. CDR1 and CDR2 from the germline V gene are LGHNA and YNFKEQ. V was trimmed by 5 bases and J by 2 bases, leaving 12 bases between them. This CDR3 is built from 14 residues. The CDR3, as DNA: TGTGCCAGCAGCTCCCTGGGAGGCAACTATGGCTACACCTTC. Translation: CASSSLGGNYGYTF.

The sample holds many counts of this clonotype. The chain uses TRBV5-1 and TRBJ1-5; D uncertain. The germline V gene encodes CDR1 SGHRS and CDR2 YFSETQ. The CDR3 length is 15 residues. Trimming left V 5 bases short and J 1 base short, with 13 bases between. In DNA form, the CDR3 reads TGCGCCAGCAGGACATTCGGGTTGAGCAATCAGCCCCAGCATTTT. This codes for CASRTFGLSNQPQHF.

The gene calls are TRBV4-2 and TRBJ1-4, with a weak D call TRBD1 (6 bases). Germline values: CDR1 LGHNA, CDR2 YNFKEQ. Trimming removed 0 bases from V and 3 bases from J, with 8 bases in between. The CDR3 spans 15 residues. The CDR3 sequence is CASSQEGAANEKLFF. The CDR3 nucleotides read TGTGCCAGCAGCCAAGAGGGGGCCGCTAATGAAAAACTGTTTTTT.

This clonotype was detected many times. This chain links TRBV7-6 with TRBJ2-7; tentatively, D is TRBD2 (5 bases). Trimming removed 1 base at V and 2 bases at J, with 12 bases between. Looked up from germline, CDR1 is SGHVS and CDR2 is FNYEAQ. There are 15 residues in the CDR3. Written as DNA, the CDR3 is TGTGCCAGCAGCTTAGGGTCGGGGATTACCTACGAGCAGTACTTC. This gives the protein CASSLGSGITYEQYF.

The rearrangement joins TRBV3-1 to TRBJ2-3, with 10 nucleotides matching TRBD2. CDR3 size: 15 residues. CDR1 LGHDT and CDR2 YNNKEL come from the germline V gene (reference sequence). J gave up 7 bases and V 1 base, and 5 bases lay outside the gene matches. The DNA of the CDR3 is TGTGCCAGCAGCCAAGTTAATAGCGGGGGGAATACGCAGTATTTT. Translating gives CASSQVNSGGNTQYF.

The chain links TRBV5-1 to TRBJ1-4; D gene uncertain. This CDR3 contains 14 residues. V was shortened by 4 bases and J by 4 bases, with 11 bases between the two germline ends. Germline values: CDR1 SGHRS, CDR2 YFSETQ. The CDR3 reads CASSQQSRNEKLFF. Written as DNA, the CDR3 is TGCGCCAGCAGCCAACAGAGTCGTAATGAAAAACTGTTTTTT. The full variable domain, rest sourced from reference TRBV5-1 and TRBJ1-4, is KAGVTQTPRYLIKTRGQQVTLSCSPISGHRSVSWYQQTPGQGLQFLFEYFSETQRNKGNFPGRFSGRQFSNSRSEMNVSTLELGDSALYLCASSQQSRNEKLFFGSGTQLSVL.

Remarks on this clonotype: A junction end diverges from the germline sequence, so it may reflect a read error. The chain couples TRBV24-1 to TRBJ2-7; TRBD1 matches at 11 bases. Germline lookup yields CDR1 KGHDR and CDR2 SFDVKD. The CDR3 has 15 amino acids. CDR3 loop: CATSPRTGGYYEQHF. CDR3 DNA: TGTGCCACCAGCCCCAGGACAGGGGGCTACTACGAGCAGCACTTC.

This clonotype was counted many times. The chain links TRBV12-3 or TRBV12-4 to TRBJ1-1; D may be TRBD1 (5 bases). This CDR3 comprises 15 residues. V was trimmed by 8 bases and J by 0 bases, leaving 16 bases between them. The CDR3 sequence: CASANPRQLNTEAFF. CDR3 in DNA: TGTGCCAGCGCTAATCCGAGACAGCTGAACACTGAAGCTTTCTTT.

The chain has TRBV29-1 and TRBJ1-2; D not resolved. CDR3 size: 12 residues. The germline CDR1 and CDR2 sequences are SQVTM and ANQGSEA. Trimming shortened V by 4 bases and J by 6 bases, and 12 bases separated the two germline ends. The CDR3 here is CSVVGSLDGYTF. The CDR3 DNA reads TGCAGCGTTGTTGGCAGCCTTGATGGCTACACCTTC.

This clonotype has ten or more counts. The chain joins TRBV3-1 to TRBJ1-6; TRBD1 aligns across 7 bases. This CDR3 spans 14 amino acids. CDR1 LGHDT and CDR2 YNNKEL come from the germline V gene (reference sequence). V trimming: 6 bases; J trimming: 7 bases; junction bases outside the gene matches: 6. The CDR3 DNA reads TGTGCCAGCAGTGCCGGGACAGAGAATTCACCCCTCCACTTT. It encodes CASSAGTENSPLHF.

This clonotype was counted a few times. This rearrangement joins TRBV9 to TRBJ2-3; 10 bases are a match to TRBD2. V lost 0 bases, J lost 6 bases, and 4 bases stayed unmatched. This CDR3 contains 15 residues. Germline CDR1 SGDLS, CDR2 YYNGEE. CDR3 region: CASSVENSGGDTQYF. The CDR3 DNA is TGTGCCAGCAGCGTAGAAAATAGCGGGGGGGATACGCAGTATTTT.

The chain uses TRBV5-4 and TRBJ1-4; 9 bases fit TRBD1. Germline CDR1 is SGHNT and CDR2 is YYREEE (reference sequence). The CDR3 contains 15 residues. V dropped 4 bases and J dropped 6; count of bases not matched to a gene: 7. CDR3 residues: CASSTARTGDEKLFF. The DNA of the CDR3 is TGTGCCAGCAGCACGGCTAGGACAGGGGATGAAAAACTGTTTTTT. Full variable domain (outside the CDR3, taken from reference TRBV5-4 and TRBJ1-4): ETGVTQSPTHLIKTRGQQVTLRCSSQSGHNTVSWYQQALGQGPQFIFQYYREEENGRGNFPPRFSGLQFPNYSSELNVNALELDDSALYLCASSTARTGDEKLFFGSGTQLSVL.

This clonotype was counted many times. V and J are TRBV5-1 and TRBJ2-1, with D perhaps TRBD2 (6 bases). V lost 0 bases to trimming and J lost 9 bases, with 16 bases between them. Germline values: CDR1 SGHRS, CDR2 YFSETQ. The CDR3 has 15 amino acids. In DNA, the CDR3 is TGCGCCAGCAGCTTGGCCAAACTAGCTGAGGCTGAGCAGTTCTTC. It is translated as CASSLAKLAEAEQFF.

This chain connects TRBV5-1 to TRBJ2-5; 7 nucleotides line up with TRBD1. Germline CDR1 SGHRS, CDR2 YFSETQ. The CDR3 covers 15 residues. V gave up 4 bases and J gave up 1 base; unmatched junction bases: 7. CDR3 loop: CASSLQGQLQETQYF. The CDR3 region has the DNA TGCGCCAGCAGCCTCCAGGGACAGCTCCAAGAGACCCAGTACTTC. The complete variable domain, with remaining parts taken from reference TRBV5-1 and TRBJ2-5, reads KAGVTQTPRYLIKTRGQQVTLSCSPISGHRSVSWYQQTPGQGLQFLFEYFSETQRNKGNFPGRFSGRQFSNSRSEMNVSTLELGDSALYLCASSLQGQLQETQYFGPGTRLLVL.

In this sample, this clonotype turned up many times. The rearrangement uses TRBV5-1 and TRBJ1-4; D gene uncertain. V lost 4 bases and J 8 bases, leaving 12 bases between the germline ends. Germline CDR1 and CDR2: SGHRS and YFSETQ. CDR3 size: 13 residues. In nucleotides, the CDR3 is TGCGCCAGCAGCACCAGTGCGGCCGAAAAACTGTTTTTT. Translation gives CASSTSAAEKLFF.

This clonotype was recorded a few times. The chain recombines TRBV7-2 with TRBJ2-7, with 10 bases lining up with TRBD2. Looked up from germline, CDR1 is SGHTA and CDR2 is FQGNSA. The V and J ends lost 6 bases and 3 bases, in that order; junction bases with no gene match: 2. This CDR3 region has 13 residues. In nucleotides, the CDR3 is TGTGCCAGCAGAGCTAGCGGGAGCTACGAGCAGTACTTC. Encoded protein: CASRASGSYEQYF.

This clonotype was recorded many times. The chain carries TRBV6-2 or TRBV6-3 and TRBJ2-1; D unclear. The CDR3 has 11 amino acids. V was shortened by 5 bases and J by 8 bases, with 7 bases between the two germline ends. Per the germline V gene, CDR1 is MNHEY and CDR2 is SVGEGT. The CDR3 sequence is CASSPLYEQFF. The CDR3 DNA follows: TGTGCCAGCAGTCCCCTGTATGAGCAGTTCTTC.

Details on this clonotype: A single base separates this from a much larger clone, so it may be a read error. The CDR3 sequence: CAISESTGQNYGDTF. CDR3 DNA: TGTGCCATCAGTGAGTCGACAGGGCAAAACTATGGCGACACCTTC. V usage is TRBV10-3 and J usage is TRBJ1-2, with 7 nucleotides matching TRBD1. CDR3 length: 15 amino acids. Germline V gives CDR1 ENHRY, CDR2 SYGVKD.